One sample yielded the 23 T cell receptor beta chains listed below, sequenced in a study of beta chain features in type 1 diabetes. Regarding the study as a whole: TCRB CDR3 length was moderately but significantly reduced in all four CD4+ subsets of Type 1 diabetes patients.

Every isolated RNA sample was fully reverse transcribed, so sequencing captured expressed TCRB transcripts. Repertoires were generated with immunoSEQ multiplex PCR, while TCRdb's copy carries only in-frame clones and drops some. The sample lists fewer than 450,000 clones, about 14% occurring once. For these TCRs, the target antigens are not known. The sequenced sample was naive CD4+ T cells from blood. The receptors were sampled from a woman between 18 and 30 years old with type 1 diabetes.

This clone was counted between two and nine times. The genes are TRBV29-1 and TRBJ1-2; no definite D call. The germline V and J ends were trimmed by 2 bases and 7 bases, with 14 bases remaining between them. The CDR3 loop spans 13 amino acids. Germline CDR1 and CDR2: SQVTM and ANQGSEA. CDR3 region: CSVEFRQAGGYTF. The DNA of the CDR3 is TGCAGCGTTGAATTTCGGCAGGCGGGTGGCTACACCTTC.

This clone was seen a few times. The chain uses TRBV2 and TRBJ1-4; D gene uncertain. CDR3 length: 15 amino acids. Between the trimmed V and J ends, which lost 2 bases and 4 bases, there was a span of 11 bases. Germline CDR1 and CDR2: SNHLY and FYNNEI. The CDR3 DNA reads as TGTGCCAGCAGTGAATACGGGCGGGATAATGAAAAACTGTTTTTT. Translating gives CASSEYGRDNEKLFF.

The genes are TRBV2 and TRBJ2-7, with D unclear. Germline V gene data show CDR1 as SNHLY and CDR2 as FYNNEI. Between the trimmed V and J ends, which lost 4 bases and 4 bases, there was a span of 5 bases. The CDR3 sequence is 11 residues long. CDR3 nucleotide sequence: TGTGCCAGCAGTGTCGGGTACGAGCAGTACTTC. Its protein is CASSVGYEQYF.

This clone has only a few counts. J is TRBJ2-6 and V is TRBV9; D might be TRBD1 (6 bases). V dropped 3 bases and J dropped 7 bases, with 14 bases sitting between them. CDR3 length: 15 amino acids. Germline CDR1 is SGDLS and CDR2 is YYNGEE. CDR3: CASSDASGTANVLTF. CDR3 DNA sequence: TGTGCCAGCAGCGATGCCTCCGGGACAGCCAACGTCCTGACTTTC.

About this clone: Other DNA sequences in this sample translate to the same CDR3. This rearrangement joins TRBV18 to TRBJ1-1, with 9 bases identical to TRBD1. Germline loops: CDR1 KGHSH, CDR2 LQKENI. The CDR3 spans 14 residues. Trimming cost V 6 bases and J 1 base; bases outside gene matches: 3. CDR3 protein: CASSQGQGNTEAFF. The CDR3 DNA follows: TGTGCCAGCTCCCAGGGACAGGGGAACACTGAAGCTTTCTTT.

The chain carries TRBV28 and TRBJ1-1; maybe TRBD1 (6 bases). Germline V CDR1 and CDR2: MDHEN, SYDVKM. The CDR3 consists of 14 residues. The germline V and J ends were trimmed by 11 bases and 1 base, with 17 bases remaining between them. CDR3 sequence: CAGQTATGNTEAFF. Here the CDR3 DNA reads TGTGCCGGCCAAACCGCGACAGGGAACACTGAAGCTTTCTTT.

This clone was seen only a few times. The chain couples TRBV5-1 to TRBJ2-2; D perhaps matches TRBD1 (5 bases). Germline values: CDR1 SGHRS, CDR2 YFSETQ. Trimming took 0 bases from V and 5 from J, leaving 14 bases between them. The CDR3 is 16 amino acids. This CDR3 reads CASSLERGQVTGELFF. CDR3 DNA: TGCGCCAGCAGCTTGGAAAGGGGTCAAGTAACCGGGGAGCTGTTTTTT.

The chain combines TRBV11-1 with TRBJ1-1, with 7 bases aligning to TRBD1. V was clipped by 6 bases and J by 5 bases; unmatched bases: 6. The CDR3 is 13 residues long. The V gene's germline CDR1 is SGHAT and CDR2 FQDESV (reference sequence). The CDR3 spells CASSSSGGTEAFF. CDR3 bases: TGTGCCAGCAGTTCTTCAGGGGGGACTGAAGCTTTCTTT.

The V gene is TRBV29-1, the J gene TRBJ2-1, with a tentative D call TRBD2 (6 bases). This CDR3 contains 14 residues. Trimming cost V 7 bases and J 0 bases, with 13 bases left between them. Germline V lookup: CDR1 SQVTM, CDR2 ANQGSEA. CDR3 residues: CSGAGLPSYNEQFF. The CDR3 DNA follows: TGCAGCGGGGCGGGACTTCCCTCCTACAATGAGCAGTTCTTC.

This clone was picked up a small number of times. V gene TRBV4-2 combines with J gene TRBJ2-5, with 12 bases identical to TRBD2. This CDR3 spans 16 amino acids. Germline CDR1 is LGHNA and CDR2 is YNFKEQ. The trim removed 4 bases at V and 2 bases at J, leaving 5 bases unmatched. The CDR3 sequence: CASSPGLAGKQETQYF. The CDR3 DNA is TGTGCCAGCAGCCCCGGACTAGCGGGAAAACAAGAGACCCAGTACTTC.

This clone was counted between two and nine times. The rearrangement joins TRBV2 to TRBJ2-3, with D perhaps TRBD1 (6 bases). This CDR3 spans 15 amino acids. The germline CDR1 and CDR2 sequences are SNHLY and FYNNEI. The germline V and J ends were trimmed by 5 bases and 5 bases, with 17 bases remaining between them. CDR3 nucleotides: TGTGCCAGCAGTATACAGGGAGCCCGAGGAGATACGCAGTATTTT. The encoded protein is CASSIQGARGDTQYF.

The CDR3 sequence is CASSSHRAVETQYF. The CDR3 DNA sequence: TGCGCCAGCAGCTCCCACAGGGCTGTCGAGACCCAGTACTTC. This rearrangement joins TRBV5-1 to TRBJ2-5, with D possibly being TRBD1 (6 bases). This CDR3 spans 14 amino acids. Per germline, CDR1 SGHRS and CDR2 YFSETQ. Trimming removed 3 bases at V and 5 bases at J, with 14 bases between.

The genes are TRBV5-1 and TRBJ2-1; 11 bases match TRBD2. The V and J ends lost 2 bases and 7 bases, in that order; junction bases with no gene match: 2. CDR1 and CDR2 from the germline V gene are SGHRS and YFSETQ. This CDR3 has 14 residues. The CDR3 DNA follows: TGCGCCAGCAGCTTCGGGACTAGCGGTAATGAGCAGTTCTTC. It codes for CASSFGTSGNEQFF. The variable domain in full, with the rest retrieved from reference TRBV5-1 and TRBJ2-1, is KAGVTQTPRYLIKTRGQQVTLSCSPISGHRSVSWYQQTPGQGLQFLFEYFSETQRNKGNFPGRFSGRQFSNSRSEMNVSTLELGDSALYLCASSFGTSGNEQFFGPGTRLTVL.

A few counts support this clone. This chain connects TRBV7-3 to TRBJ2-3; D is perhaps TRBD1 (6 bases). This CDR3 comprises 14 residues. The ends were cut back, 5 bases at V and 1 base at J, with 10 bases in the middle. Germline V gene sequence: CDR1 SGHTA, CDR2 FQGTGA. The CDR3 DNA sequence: TGTGCCAGCAGCCCCCGGACAGGCACAGATACGCAGTATTTT. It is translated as CASSPRTGTDTQYF.

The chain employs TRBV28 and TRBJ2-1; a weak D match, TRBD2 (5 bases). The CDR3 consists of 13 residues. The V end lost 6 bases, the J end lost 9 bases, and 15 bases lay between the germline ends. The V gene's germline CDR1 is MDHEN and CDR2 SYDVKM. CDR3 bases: TGTGCCAGCAGCAGAGGGAACCCCCTTGAGCAGTTCTTC. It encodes CASSRGNPLEQFF.

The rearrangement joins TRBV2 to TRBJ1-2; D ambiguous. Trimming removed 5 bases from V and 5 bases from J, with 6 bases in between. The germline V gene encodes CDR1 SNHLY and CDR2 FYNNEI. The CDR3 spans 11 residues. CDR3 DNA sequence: TGTGCCAGCAGTCAGGATTATGGCTACACCTTC. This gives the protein CASSQDYGYTF.

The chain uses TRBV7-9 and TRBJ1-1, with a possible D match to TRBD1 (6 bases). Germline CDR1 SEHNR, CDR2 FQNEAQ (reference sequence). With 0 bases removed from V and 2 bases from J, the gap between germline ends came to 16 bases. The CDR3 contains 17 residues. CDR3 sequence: CASSLAAGGGFNTEAFF. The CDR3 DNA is TGTGCCAGCAGCTTAGCCGCCGGGGGGGGCTTTAACACTGAAGCTTTCTTT.

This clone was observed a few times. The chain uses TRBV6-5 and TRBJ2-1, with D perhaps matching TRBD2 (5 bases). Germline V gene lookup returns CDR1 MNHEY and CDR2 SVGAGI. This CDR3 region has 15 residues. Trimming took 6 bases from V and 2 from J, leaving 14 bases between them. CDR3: CASSYGPGTYNEQFF. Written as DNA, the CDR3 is TGTGCCAGCAGCTACGGACCGGGGACCTACAATGAGCAGTTCTTC.

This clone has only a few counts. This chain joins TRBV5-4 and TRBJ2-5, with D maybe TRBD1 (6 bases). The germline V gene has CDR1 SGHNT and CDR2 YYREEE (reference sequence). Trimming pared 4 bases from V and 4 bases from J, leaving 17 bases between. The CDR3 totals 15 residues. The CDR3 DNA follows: TGTGCCAGCAGCCCCCAGTCGACAGGAGGAGAGACCCAGTACTTC. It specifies CASSPQSTGGETQYF.

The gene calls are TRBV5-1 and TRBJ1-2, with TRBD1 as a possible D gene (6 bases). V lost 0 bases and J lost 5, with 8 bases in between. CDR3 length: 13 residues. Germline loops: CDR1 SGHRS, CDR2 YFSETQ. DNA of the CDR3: TGCGCCAGCAGCTTGGGGACAGATTATGGCTACACCTTC. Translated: CASSLGTDYGYTF.

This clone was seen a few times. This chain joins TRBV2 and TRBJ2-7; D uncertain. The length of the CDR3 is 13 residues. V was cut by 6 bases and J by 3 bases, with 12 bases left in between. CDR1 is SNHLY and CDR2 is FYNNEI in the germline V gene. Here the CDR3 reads CASSSYQDYEQYV. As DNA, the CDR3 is TGTGCCAGCAGCTCTTATCAGGACTACGAGCAGTACGTC.

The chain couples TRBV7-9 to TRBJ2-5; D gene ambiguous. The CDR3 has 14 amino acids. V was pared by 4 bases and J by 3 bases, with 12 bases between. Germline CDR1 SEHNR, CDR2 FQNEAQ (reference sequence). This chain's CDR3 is CASSSLPREETQYF. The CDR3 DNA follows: TGTGCCAGCAGCTCCCTACCAAGAGAAGAGACCCAGTACTTC.

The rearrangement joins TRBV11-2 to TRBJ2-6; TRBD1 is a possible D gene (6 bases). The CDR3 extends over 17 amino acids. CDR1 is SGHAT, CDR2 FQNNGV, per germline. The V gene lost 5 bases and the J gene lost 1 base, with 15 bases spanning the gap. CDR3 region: CASSRFLGASGANVLTF. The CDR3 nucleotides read TGTGCCAGCAGCCGTTTCTTGGGGGCATCTGGGGCCAACGTCCTGACTTTC.